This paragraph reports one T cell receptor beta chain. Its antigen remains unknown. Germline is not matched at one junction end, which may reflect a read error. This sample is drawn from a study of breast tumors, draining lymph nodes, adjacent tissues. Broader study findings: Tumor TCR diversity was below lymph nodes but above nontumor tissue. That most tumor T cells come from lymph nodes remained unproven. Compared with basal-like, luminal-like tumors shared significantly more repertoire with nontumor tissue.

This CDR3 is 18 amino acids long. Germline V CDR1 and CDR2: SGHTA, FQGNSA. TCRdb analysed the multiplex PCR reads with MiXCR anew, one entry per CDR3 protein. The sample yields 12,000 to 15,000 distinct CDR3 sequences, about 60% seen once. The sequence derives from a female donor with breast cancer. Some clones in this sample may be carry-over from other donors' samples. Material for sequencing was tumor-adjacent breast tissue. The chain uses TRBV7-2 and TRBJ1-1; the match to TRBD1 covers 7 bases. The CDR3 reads CASSLDRQGPQMNPEAFF. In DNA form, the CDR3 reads TGTGCCAGCAGCTTAGACAGACAGGGCCCACAAATGAACCCTGAAGCTTTCTTT.